This entry lists 20 T cell receptor beta chains sequenced from one sample in a study of T-cell reconstitution after alpha-beta-depleted transplantation in children. TCRbeta library construction was performed incorporating unique molecular identifiers. Using its own MiXCR run on the PCR reads, TCRdb lists one record per CDR3 protein. The profile shows roughly 220,000 distinct CDR3 sequences, approximately 9.8% of them singletons. The starting material was PBMCs from the stem cell graft donor, obtained from the stem cell graft. The receptors originated from a human donor who donated a stem cell graft to a child with SCID.

This clonotype was recorded at least ten times. This chain links TRBV2 with TRBJ2-1; no clear D. Trimming took off 5 bases at V and 5 bases at J, with 16 bases between the two ends. This CDR3 is built from 15 residues. Germline V gene data show CDR1 as SNHLY and CDR2 as FYNNEI. The CDR3 is CASSRFALSHNEQFF. CDR3 sequence (DNA): TGTGCCAGCAGTCGGTTCGCCTTGTCCCACAATGAGCAGTTCTTC.

This clonotype was counted at least ten times. V and J are TRBV5-1 and TRBJ2-6; 7 positions match TRBD1. J was trimmed by 0 bases and V by 0 bases; bases with no gene match: 6. The CDR3 is made up of 18 amino acids. Germline-derived CDR1 and CDR2 are SGHRS and YFSETQ. This CDR3 reads CASSLGGTENSGANVLTF. CDR3 bases: TGCGCCAGCAGCTTGGGGGGGACAGAGAACTCTGGGGCCAACGTCCTGACTTTC.

There are a few counts of this clonotype. The gene calls are TRBV2 and TRBJ2-7; D is perhaps TRBD2 (5 bases). Per germline, CDR1 SNHLY and CDR2 FYNNEI. The length of the CDR3 is 12 residues. V was trimmed by 6 bases and J by 9 bases, leaving 15 bases between them. DNA for the CDR3: TGTGCCAGCAGGGAGGAGCGAGGCAGGCAGTACTTC. This translates into CASREERGRQYF. Looking up the rest from reference TRBV2 and TRBJ2-7 gives the full variable domain: EPEVTQTPSHQVTQMGQEVILRCVPISNHLYFYWYRQILGQKVEFLVSFYNNEISEKSEIFDDQFSVERPDGSNFTLKIRSTKLEDSAMYFCASREERGRQYFGPGTRLTVT.

This clonotype was found many times. The chain couples TRBV6-1 to TRBJ2-1; no clear D gene. Germline V CDR1 and CDR2: MNHNS, SASEGT. The germline V and J ends were trimmed by 5 bases and 0 bases, with 14 bases remaining between them. This CDR3 contains 16 residues. CDR3 loop: CASSPNYHSSYNEQFF. The DNA of the CDR3 is TGTGCCAGCAGTCCTAACTACCATAGCTCCTACAATGAGCAGTTCTTC.

About this clonotype itself: This may be a read error: a much more frequent sequence differs by one nucleotide. The chain links TRBV20-1 to TRBJ2-7; a weak D match, TRBD1 (5 bases). The CDR3 has 14 amino acids. Germline CDR1 is DFQATT and CDR2 is SNEGSKA (reference sequence). V lost 5 bases, J lost 8 bases, and 22 bases lay in between. CDR3: CSAFQAGAPRKQYF. In nucleotides, the CDR3 is TGCAGTGCTTTCCAGGCTGGGGCTCCCCGCAAGCAGTACTTC.

This clonotype was detected ten times or more. The rearrangement uses TRBV12-3 or TRBV12-4 and TRBJ1-1; tentative D call: TRBD1 (5 bases). This CDR3 is 15 amino acids long. With 2 bases removed from V and 6 bases from J, the gap between germline ends came to 16 bases. This chain's CDR3 is CASSLKGWAGSEAFF. Here the CDR3 DNA reads TGTGCCAGCAGTTTAAAGGGGTGGGCGGGATCTGAAGCTTTCTTT.

This clonotype was observed at least ten times. DNA of the CDR3: TGCGCCAGCAGCTTGCCCCGGGACAGGCAGAACGAGCAGTACTTC. It specifies CASSLPRDRQNEQYF. The chain uses TRBV5-1 and TRBJ2-7; TRBD1 aligns across 8 bases. This CDR3 spans 15 amino acids. V was clipped by 1 base and J by 5 bases; unmatched bases: 8. CDR1 is SGHRS, CDR2 YFSETQ, per germline.

Many counts were recorded for this clonotype. This rearrangement joins TRBV29-1 to TRBJ2-2, with D tentatively TRBD1 (5 bases). In germline, CDR1 is SQVTM, CDR2 ANQGSEA. V lost 5 bases, J lost 4 bases, and 17 bases lay in between. The CDR3 length is 15 residues. The CDR3 is CSVPTGSSSTGELFF. As DNA, the CDR3 is TGCAGCGTTCCTACAGGTAGCAGCAGCACCGGGGAGCTGTTTTTT.

This clonotype came up many times. J is TRBJ1-3 and V is TRBV20-1; D ambiguous. Trimming removed 7 bases from V and 0 bases from J, with 7 bases in between. Germline assignment: CDR1 DFQATT and CDR2 SNEGSKA (reference sequence). This CDR3 spans 12 amino acids. In nucleotides, the CDR3 is TGCAGTGGGACCCTCTCTGGAAACACCATATATTTT. It yields the protein CSGTLSGNTIYF.

The table lists this clonotype with many counts. The chain has TRBV7-9 and TRBJ1-6; D unresolved. The CDR3 totals 14 residues. Germline V gene sequence: CDR1 SEHNR, CDR2 FQNEAQ (reference sequence). V lost 4 bases and J 4 bases, leaving 8 bases between the germline ends. The CDR3 coding sequence is TGTGCCAGCAGCTCCGGGATATATAATTCACCCCTCCACTTT. Translated: CASSSGIYNSPLHF.

This clonotype occurred many times. The rearrangement links TRBV20-1 to TRBJ2-3; no clear D. V lost 6 bases, J lost 2 bases, and 12 bases lay in between. Germline CDR1 is DFQATT and CDR2 is SNEGSKA (reference sequence). The CDR3 has 13 residues. CDR3 protein: CSARHPDTDTQYF. The CDR3 bases are TGCAGTGCCAGACACCCTGACACAGATACGCAGTATTTT.

The CDR3 spells CASSPPGQGSDTQYF. For the CDR3, the DNA is TGTGCCAGCTCACCCCCGGGACAGGGATCAGATACGCAGTATTTT. The J gene is TRBJ2-3, the V gene TRBV18; 9 bases match TRBD1. This CDR3 has 15 amino acids. Germline CDR1 KGHSH, CDR2 LQKENI. The V segment lost 3 bases and the J segment 4 bases; nucleotides outside the gene matches: 5.

This clonotype appeared many times. The gene calls are TRBV4-1 and TRBJ2-5, with 10 bases that match TRBD2. The CDR3 runs to 15 residues. The germline CDR1 and CDR2 sequences are MGHRA and YSYEKL. Trimming took 1 base from V and 2 from J; bases not matched to a gene: 1. This CDR3 reads CASSQGTSGQETQYF. The CDR3 DNA reads as TGCGCCAGCAGCCAAGGGACTAGCGGTCAAGAGACCCAGTACTTC.

This clonotype has a count of ten or more. The chain joins TRBV12-3 or TRBV12-4 to TRBJ2-2; 9 bases map to TRBD2. V shed 2 bases, J shed 4 bases, and the junction held 2 bases outside the gene matches. CDR3 size: 15 residues. As DNA, the CDR3 is TGTGCCAGCAGTTTAAGGCGGGGGGGCACCGGGGAGCTGTTTTTT. Its translation: CASSLRRGGTGELFF.

The rearrangement links TRBV28 to TRBJ1-3; TRBD1 aligns across 10 bases. This CDR3 is built from 17 residues. With V trimmed by 8 bases and J by 0 bases, 10 bases remained unmatched. Germline-derived CDR1 and CDR2 are MDHEN and SYDVKM. CDR3 in amino acids: CASRFPGQGYSGNTIYF. The CDR3 DNA follows: TGTGCCAGCCGATTCCCGGGACAGGGGTACTCTGGAAACACCATATATTTT.

This clonotype was counted at least ten times. This rearrangement joins TRBV10-2 to TRBJ2-3, with 11 bases identical to TRBD2. CDR3 size: 14 residues. The germline V gene encodes CDR1 WSHSY and CDR2 SAAADI. Trimming at V came to 6 bases and at J to 3 bases, leaving 2 bases not matched to a gene. The CDR3 bases are TGCGCCAGCAGGGGACTAGCGGTGACAGATACGCAGTATTTT. This sequence encodes CASRGLAVTDTQYF.

Many counts were recorded for this clonotype. This chain connects TRBV20-1 to TRBJ1-2; D is undetermined. This CDR3 comprises 13 residues. Germline values: CDR1 DFQATT, CDR2 SNEGSKA (reference sequence). V was clipped by 3 bases and J by 2 bases, with 10 bases between them. The CDR3, as DNA: TGCAGTGCTAGTTGGGGTTTCAACTATGGCTACACCTTC. It yields the protein CSASWGFNYGYTF.

In its sample, this clonotype was seen many times. This sequence joins TRBV6-2 or TRBV6-3 and TRBJ2-3, with unresolved D. Germline assignment: CDR1 MNHEY and CDR2 SVGEGT. CDR3 length: 17 residues. Between the trimmed V and J ends, which lost 6 bases and 2 bases, there was a span of 21 bases. The CDR3 region is CASSQPQNKLLTDTQYF. DNA for the CDR3: TGTGCCAGCAGCCAACCACAAAACAAACTCCTCACAGATACGCAGTATTTT.

This clonotype has a count of ten or more. CDR3: CASSEWGTEAFF. The CDR3, as DNA: TGCGCCAGCAGTGAGTGGGGTACTGAAGCTTTCTTT. The chain links TRBV10-2 to TRBJ1-1; D gene ambiguous. The CDR3 is 12 residues long. V was clipped by 1 base and J by 5 bases, with 5 bases between them. The germline V gene has CDR1 WSHSY and CDR2 SAAADI.

There are a few counts of this clonotype. The chain has TRBV29-1 and TRBJ1-1; possibly TRBD1 for D (5 bases). Germline CDR1 is SQVTM and CDR2 is ANQGSEA. CDR3 size: 14 residues. Trimming left V 5 bases short and J 0 bases short, with 13 bases between. The CDR3 coding sequence is TGCAGCGTTCGGGGGAGGACGGTGAACACTGAAGCTTTCTTT. This translates into CSVRGRTVNTEAFF.